Listed below are T cell receptor beta chains from one sample, sequenced in a study of cytomegalovirus exposure and HLA in healthy donors. The protocol was immunoSEQ multiplex PCR, while the TCRdb copy is restricted to in-frame clones and leaves out a portion. Here the sample spans around 160,000 clones, roughly 80% being singletons. Sequencing used PBMCs. The receptors were sampled from a young man in good health and CMV-seropositive. The CDR3 runs from the conserved cysteine through the conserved F or W. The order of the fields is D gene, V gene, J gene, clone size, CDR3 DNA, CDR3 protein. D genes are given only for firm matches. Size values are once, few and many counts, or a class for expanded clones, and some rows have none.

d_call: TRBD1
v_call: TRBV7-9
j_call: TRBJ1-1
clone_size: few
cdr3_nt: TGTGCCAGCAGCACCGGGACAGGGTGGGACACTGAAGCTTTCTTT
cdr3_aa: CASSTGTGWDTEAFF

d_call: .
v_call: TRBV7-5
j_call: TRBJ1-1
clone_size: few
cdr3_nt: TGTGCCAGAAACCCCGCAGGGGTGAACACTGAAGCTTTCTTT
cdr3_aa: CARNPAGVNTEAFF

d_call: TRBD1
v_call: TRBV4-3
j_call: TRBJ1-3
clone_size: once
cdr3_nt: TGCGCCAGCAGCGAAGGGACAGGGGATTTAAACACCATATATTTT
cdr3_aa: CASSEGTGDLNTIYF

d_call: .
v_call: TRBV18
j_call: TRBJ1-1
clone_size: .
cdr3_nt: TGTGCCAGCTCACCGGGACAGAACACTGAAGCTTTCTTT
cdr3_aa: CASSPGQNTEAFF

d_call: TRBD2
v_call: TRBV19
j_call: TRBJ2-7
clone_size: .
cdr3_nt: TGTGCCAGTAGTACCGGGACTAGAACCTACGAGCAGTACTTC
cdr3_aa: CASSTGTRTYEQYF

d_call: TRBD1
v_call: TRBV6-5
j_call: TRBJ1-2
clone_size: .
cdr3_nt: TGTGCCAGCAGTTCGGGGACAGGGGTCTACTATGGCTACACCTTC
cdr3_aa: CASSSGTGVYYGYTF

d_call: TRBD1
v_call: TRBV28
j_call: TRBJ2-1
clone_size: once
cdr3_nt: TGTGCCTCTCGGTGGGGACAGGGGACCTACAATGAGCAGTTCTTC
cdr3_aa: CASRWGQGTYNEQFF

d_call: .
v_call: TRBV9
j_call: TRBJ1-1
clone_size: .
cdr3_nt: TGTGCCAGCAGCGTAGGAGATCGTAAGACTGAAGCTTTCTTT
cdr3_aa: CASSVGDRKTEAFF

d_call: TRBD2
v_call: TRBV27
j_call: TRBJ2-1
clone_size: .
cdr3_nt: TGTGCCAGCAGTCAAGTCCGGGTCATTAGCGGGAACAATGAGCAGTTCTTC
cdr3_aa: CASSQVRVISGNNEQFF

d_call: .
v_call: TRBV19
j_call: TRBJ1-2
clone_size: .
cdr3_nt: TGTGCCAGTCGGACAATGGGTGGCTACACCTTC
cdr3_aa: CASRTMGGYTF

d_call: .
v_call: TRBV13
j_call: TRBJ1-5
clone_size: .
cdr3_nt: TGTGCCAGCAGCACCCGGGACACCAATCAGCCCCAGCATTTT
cdr3_aa: CASSTRDTNQPQHF

d_call: TRBD2
v_call: TRBV10-3
j_call: TRBJ2-1
clone_size: .
cdr3_nt: TGTGCCATCAGTGACCCTAGCGGAAACTCCTACAATGAGCAGTTCTTC
cdr3_aa: CAISDPSGNSYNEQFF

d_call: .
v_call: TRBV6-1
j_call: TRBJ2-7
clone_size: .
cdr3_nt: TGTGCCAGCAGTGAATTTGCAGGGGCCTACGAGCAGTACTTC
cdr3_aa: CASSEFAGAYEQYF

d_call: .
v_call: TRBV7-2
j_call: TRBJ2-1
clone_size: .
cdr3_nt: TGTGCCAGCAGCTTAACACCCATCCTGGAGCAGTTCTTC
cdr3_aa: CASSLTPILEQFF

d_call: .
v_call: TRBV6-6
j_call: TRBJ2-2
clone_size: .
cdr3_nt: TGTGCCAGCAGTTACGGACGGACTCTGAACACCGGGGAGCTGTTTTTT
cdr3_aa: CASSYGRTLNTGELFF

d_call: .
v_call: TRBV6-5
j_call: TRBJ2-6
clone_size: once
cdr3_nt: TGTGCCAGCAGTTACTCAGGGGGGGCTGGGGCCAACGTCCTGACTTTC
cdr3_aa: CASSYSGGAGANVLTF

d_call: .
v_call: TRBV6-5
j_call: TRBJ1-2
clone_size: .
cdr3_nt: TGTGCCAGCAGTCAGTTTAGGGGGAACGATGGCTACACCTTC
cdr3_aa: CASSQFRGNDGYTF

d_call: TRBD1
v_call: TRBV4-1
j_call: TRBJ2-1
clone_size: .
cdr3_nt: TGCGCCAGCAGCCAAGATAACAGGGGTCTAGACCTATACAATGAGCAGTTCTTC
cdr3_aa: CASSQDNRGLDLYNEQFF

d_call: .
v_call: TRBV7-8
j_call: TRBJ2-7
clone_size: .
cdr3_nt: TGTGCCAGCAGCTTCTCCACTGACGAGCAGTACTTC
cdr3_aa: CASSFSTDEQYF

d_call: TRBD1
v_call: TRBV28
j_call: TRBJ1-5
clone_size: .
cdr3_nt: TGTGCCAGCCTTCGACAGGGCGCGGGGCAGCCCCAGCATTTT
cdr3_aa: CASLRQGAGQPQHF

d_call: .
v_call: TRBV27
j_call: TRBJ2-5
clone_size: .
cdr3_nt: TGTGCCAGCAGTAAGACTAGTGGGGGACGCTACCAAGAGACCCAGTACTTC
cdr3_aa: CASSKTSGGRYQETQYF

d_call: .
v_call: TRBV6-5
j_call: TRBJ2-7
clone_size: .
cdr3_nt: TGTGCCAGCAGTTACTCGGGGAGTCCCTACGAGCAGTACTTC
cdr3_aa: CASSYSGSPYEQYF

d_call: TRBD1
v_call: TRBV2
j_call: TRBJ1-2
clone_size: .
cdr3_nt: TGTGCCAGCAGCGGACAGGGGTTACACCTTGACTATGGCTACACCTTC
cdr3_aa: CASSGQGLHLDYGYTF

d_call: TRBD2
v_call: TRBV5-8
j_call: TRBJ2-2
clone_size: .
cdr3_nt: TGTGCCAGCAGCTTGCCGGGGGGGACCGGGGAGCTGTTTTTT
cdr3_aa: CASSLPGGTGELFF

d_call: .
v_call: TRBV5-5
j_call: TRBJ1-2
clone_size: few
cdr3_nt: TGTGCCAGCAGCCCGACAGCCACGAGCTATGGCTACACCTTC
cdr3_aa: CASSPTATSYGYTF

d_call: TRBD1
v_call: TRBV29-1
j_call: TRBJ2-2
clone_size: .
cdr3_nt: TGCAGCGTCATACAGGGGGCCGGGGAGCTGTTTTTT
cdr3_aa: CSVIQGAGELFF

d_call: .
v_call: TRBV11-2
j_call: TRBJ2-5
clone_size: .
cdr3_nt: TGTGCCAGCAGCTTTACTAGTGGGGGGTACCAAGAGACCCAGTACTTC
cdr3_aa: CASSFTSGGYQETQYF

d_call: TRBD1
v_call: TRBV19
j_call: TRBJ2-7
clone_size: .
cdr3_nt: TGTGCCGGAAGGACAGGGGCGGTCTACGAGCAGTACTTC
cdr3_aa: CAGRTGAVYEQYF

d_call: .
v_call: TRBV4-1
j_call: TRBJ2-5
clone_size: .
cdr3_nt: TGCGCCAGCAGCCAAGAAGGGGACCAAGAGACCCAGTACTTC
cdr3_aa: CASSQEGDQETQYF

d_call: TRBD1
v_call: TRBV19
j_call: TRBJ2-7
clone_size: .
cdr3_nt: TGTGCCAGTAGTATAGCGCGACAGGGACCCTACGAGCAGTACTTC
cdr3_aa: CASSIARQGPYEQYF

d_call: .
v_call: TRBV2
j_call: TRBJ2-7
clone_size: .
cdr3_nt: TGTGCCAGCAGTCTGGACACTACCTACGAGCAGTACTTC
cdr3_aa: CASSLDTTYEQYF

d_call: .
v_call: TRBV5-1
j_call: TRBJ1-2
clone_size: .
cdr3_nt: TGCGCCAGCAGCTTGAGGAGCGGGACGGATTATGGCTACACCTTC
cdr3_aa: CASSLRSGTDYGYTF

d_call: .
v_call: TRBV6-5
j_call: TRBJ2-2
clone_size: .
cdr3_nt: TGTGCCAGCAGTTACTCGCGGGACACCGGGGAGCTGTTTTTT
cdr3_aa: CASSYSRDTGELFF

d_call: .
v_call: TRBV6-5
j_call: TRBJ1-2
clone_size: .
cdr3_nt: TGTGCCAGCAGTTACGCCGACAAGATGAAGGGCTACACCTTC
cdr3_aa: CASSYADKMKGYTF

d_call: TRBD1
v_call: TRBV19
j_call: TRBJ1-5
clone_size: .
cdr3_nt: TGTGCCAGTAGTGTCTCAGGGGGTCACCAGCCCCAGCATTTT
cdr3_aa: CASSVSGGHQPQHF

d_call: TRBD2
v_call: TRBV11-2
j_call: TRBJ2-3
clone_size: .
cdr3_nt: TGTGCCAGCAGCTTAGCCGGGAGGGCCATAGATACGCAGTATTTT
cdr3_aa: CASSLAGRAIDTQYF

d_call: TRBD1
v_call: TRBV6-1
j_call: TRBJ1-4
clone_size: .
cdr3_nt: TGTGCCAGCAGTGAAGAGGCGGACAGGGAGCTGGGAAAACTGTTTTTT
cdr3_aa: CASSEEADRELGKLFF

d_call: .
v_call: TRBV28
j_call: TRBJ1-2
clone_size: .
cdr3_nt: TGTGCCAGCTGTCCCCTCAGGGATCCGGTTTATGGCTACACCTTC
cdr3_aa: CASCPLRDPVYGYTF

d_call: .
v_call: TRBV6-1
j_call: TRBJ1-1
clone_size: .
cdr3_nt: TGTGCCAGCAGTGAATTACAGATGAACACTGAAGCTTTCTTT
cdr3_aa: CASSELQMNTEAFF

d_call: .
v_call: TRBV27
j_call: TRBJ1-1
clone_size: few
cdr3_nt: TGTGCCAGCAGTTGGAGAGAGAACACTGAAGCTTTCTTT
cdr3_aa: CASSWRENTEAFF

d_call: .
v_call: TRBV2
j_call: TRBJ2-5
clone_size: .
cdr3_nt: TGTGCCAGCAGTGAGGGTCGGGGGACCCAGTACTTC
cdr3_aa: CASSEGRGTQYF

d_call: TRBD2
v_call: TRBV27
j_call: TRBJ2-5
clone_size: .
cdr3_nt: TGTGCCAGCAGTTTATACTGGGGGGGTCAAGAGACCCAGTACTTC
cdr3_aa: CASSLYWGGQETQYF

d_call: .
v_call: TRBV6-5
j_call: TRBJ1-1
clone_size: .
cdr3_nt: TGTGCCAGCAGTTACTCGGGCAGGGGTGAAGCTTTCTTT
cdr3_aa: CASSYSGRGEAFF

d_call: TRBD2
v_call: TRBV27
j_call: TRBJ2-3
clone_size: .
cdr3_nt: TGTGCCAGCAGTTTATATCAATCCATGGTAGCGGGAGAAGGAGATACGCAGTATTTT
cdr3_aa: CASSLYQSMVAGEGDTQYF

d_call: TRBD2
v_call: TRBV4-1
j_call: TRBJ2-3
clone_size: .
cdr3_nt: TGCGCCAGCAGCCAAGATGCCCAGCGGGAGGGCCACGGGTCAGATACGCAGTATTTT
cdr3_aa: CASSQDAQREGHGSDTQYF

d_call: TRBD1
v_call: TRBV7-9
j_call: TRBJ1-1
clone_size: .
cdr3_nt: TGTGCCAGCAGCTTAAGTCTGGGACAGAAAAACACTGAAGCTTTCTTT
cdr3_aa: CASSLSLGQKNTEAFF

d_call: TRBD2
v_call: TRBV7-2
j_call: TRBJ2-7
clone_size: .
cdr3_nt: TGTGCCAGCAGCCAGGGGACTAGCCTCGAGCAGTACTTC
cdr3_aa: CASSQGTSLEQYF

d_call: .
v_call: TRBV7-9
j_call: TRBJ2-3
clone_size: once
cdr3_nt: TGTGCCAGCAGTTTCCGGGACTCTGGCACAGATACGCAGTATTTT
cdr3_aa: CASSFRDSGTDTQYF